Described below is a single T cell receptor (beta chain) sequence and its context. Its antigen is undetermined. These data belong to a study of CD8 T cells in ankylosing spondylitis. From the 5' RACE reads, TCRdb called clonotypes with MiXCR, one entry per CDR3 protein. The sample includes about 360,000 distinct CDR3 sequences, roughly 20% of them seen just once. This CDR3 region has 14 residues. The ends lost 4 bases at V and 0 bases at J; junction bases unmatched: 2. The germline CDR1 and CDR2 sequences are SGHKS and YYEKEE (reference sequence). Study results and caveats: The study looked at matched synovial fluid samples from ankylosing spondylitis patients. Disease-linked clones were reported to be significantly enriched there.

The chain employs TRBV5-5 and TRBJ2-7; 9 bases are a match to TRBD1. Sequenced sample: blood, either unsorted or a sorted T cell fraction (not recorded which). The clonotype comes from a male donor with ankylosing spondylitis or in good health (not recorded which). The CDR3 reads CASSKTGGSYEQYF. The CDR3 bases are TGTGCCAGCAGCAAGACAGGGGGCTCCTACGAGCAGTACTTC.